What follows are 15 T cell receptor beta chains derived from one specimen sequenced in a study of T cell responses to AZD1222 COVID-19 vaccine. Assay: immunoSEQ multiplex PCR; the TCRdb copy retains only in-frame clones and omits some. The sample includes 200,000 or so clones, 90% to 95% of them seen just once. The material was peripheral blood, obtained on day 0 of AZD1222 vaccination. All receptors come from an adult in good health.

The CDR3 reads CSASRASGLTDTQYF. CDR3 bases: TGCAGTGCTAGTAGGGCTAGCGGGCTCACAGATACGCAGTATTTT. The V gene is TRBV20-1, the J gene TRBJ2-3, with 8 bases that match TRBD2. The CDR3 totals 15 residues. The junction had 7 bases not matched to a gene; V was cut back by 3 bases and J by 2 bases. CDR1 DFQATT and CDR2 SNEGSKA come from the germline V gene (reference sequence).

V usage is TRBV10-1 and J usage is TRBJ2-7; 8 nucleotides agree with TRBD2. The CDR3 is 13 amino acids. Trimming at V came to 3 bases and at J to 4 bases, leaving 2 bases not matched to a gene. Per the germline V gene, CDR1 is WNHNN and CDR2 is SYGVQD (reference sequence). CDR3 region: CASSETSGYEQYF. The CDR3 DNA follows: TGCGCCAGCAGTGAAACTAGCGGATACGAGCAGTACTTC.

CDR3 DNA sequence: TGTGCCAGCAGCGAATTGCTGACACTCAATCAGCCCCAGCATTTT. Encoded protein: CASSELLTLNQPQHF. The rearrangement joins TRBV7-2 to TRBJ1-5; D is undetermined. CDR1 is SGHTA and CDR2 is FQGNSA in the germline V gene. The CDR3 is 15 amino acids. Trimming shortened V by 5 bases and J by 3 bases, and 14 bases separated the two germline ends.

The chain combines TRBV29-1 with TRBJ1-5, with D unclear. Trimming left V 5 bases short and J 2 bases short, with 7 bases between. The CDR3 runs 12 residues. The germline V gene has CDR1 SQVTM and CDR2 ANQGSEA. The CDR3 nucleotides are TGCAGCGTTTTAAGCGGCAATCAGCCCCAGCATTTT. This encodes CSVLSGNQPQHF.

The V call is TRBV7-3, the J call TRBJ2-1; a weak D match, TRBD2 (6 bases). The CDR3 has 15 residues. The ends were cut back, 0 bases at V and 2 bases at J, with 8 bases in the middle. Germline CDR1 reads SGHTA; CDR2 reads FQGTGA. CDR3 sequence: CASSLTGGPYNEQFF. The CDR3 region has the DNA TGTGCCAGCAGCTTAACGGGAGGTCCCTACAATGAGCAGTTCTTC.

The chain couples TRBV18 to TRBJ2-7; 7 bases map to TRBD1. V gave up 5 bases and J gave up 7 bases; unmatched junction bases: 8. Germline V lookup: CDR1 KGHSH, CDR2 LQKENI. This CDR3 has 13 residues. DNA of the CDR3: TGTGCCAGCTCAACGACAGGGTTCGGGGAGCAGTACTTC. This sequence encodes CASSTTGFGEQYF.

The CDR3 DNA sequence: TGCGCCAGCAGCTCCTCCGGGACAGGGTCCGTTTCGGGCTACACCTTC. This translates into CASSSSGTGSVSGYTF. The rearrangement joins TRBV5-1 to TRBJ1-2; 9 bases line up with TRBD1. The germline V gene encodes CDR1 SGHRS and CDR2 YFSETQ. V lost 3 bases and J lost 8; bases outside the gene matches: 14. The CDR3 loop spans 16 amino acids.

The J gene is TRBJ2-7, the V gene TRBV7-2, with 7 bases fitting TRBD2. From germline, CDR1 is SGHTA and CDR2 FQGNSA. The CDR3 extends over 13 amino acids. Losses at the gene ends were 4 bases for V and 12 bases for J; bases not matched to a gene: 12. The CDR3 sequence: CASSWGWTSFRYF. The DNA for the CDR3 is TGTGCCAGCAGCTGGGGATGGACTAGTTTTCGGTACTTC.

The CDR3 nucleotides read TGCGCCAGCAGCTTGGCCTACGGAACCTACGAGCAGTACTTC. Protein sequence: CASSLAYGTYEQYF. The rearrangement joins TRBV5-1 to TRBJ2-7; D not certain. There are 14 residues in the CDR3. CDR1 SGHRS and CDR2 YFSETQ come from the germline V gene. V was cut by 0 bases and J by 2 bases, with 9 bases left in between.

This chain links TRBV5-6 with TRBJ1-4; no reliable D call. CDR3 length equals 15 residues. Deletions cut 0 bases from V and 9 bases from J, with 15 bases between. The germline gives CDR1 SGHDT, CDR2 YYEEEE. CDR3 residues: CASSLDPQERKKLFF. The CDR3 DNA reads TGTGCCAGCAGCTTGGATCCGCAGGAGAGGAAAAAACTGTTTTTT.

The rearrangement links TRBV9 to TRBJ1-1, with D tentatively TRBD1 (6 bases). This CDR3 contains 16 residues. In germline, CDR1 is SGDLS, CDR2 YYNGEE. V was clipped by 0 bases and J by 3 bases, with 15 bases between them. The DNA for the CDR3 is TGTGCCAGCAGCGTAGACCCCGGGGGGCGGGACACTGAAGCTTTCTTT. Protein: CASSVDPGGRDTEAFF.

This chain connects TRBV5-6 to TRBJ2-7; D is possibly TRBD2 (5 bases). The CDR3 extends over 15 amino acids. Germline V gene lookup returns CDR1 SGHDT and CDR2 YYEEEE. V lost 4 bases to trimming and J lost 7 bases, with 21 bases between them. The chain's CDR3 is CASSSDLTGFSEQYF. CDR3 in DNA: TGTGCCAGCAGCAGCGACCTAACGGGGTTTAGTGAGCAGTACTTC.

V and J are TRBV7-8 and TRBJ2-7; 11 bases are a match to TRBD2. CDR1 SGHVS and CDR2 FQNEAQ come from the germline V gene. The CDR3 is 18 amino acids. Germline trimming cut 5 bases from V and 0 bases from J; bases unmatched to any gene: 12. The CDR3 DNA reads TGTGCCAGCAGCAAGACTAGCGGGACGAGAGGAAGCTCCTACGAGCAGTACTTC. This gives the protein CASSKTSGTRGSSYEQYF.

The V call is TRBV4-2, the J call TRBJ1-6; D remains unclear. V lost 0 bases to trimming and J lost 10 bases, with 13 bases between them. The CDR3 is made up of 15 amino acids. Germline-derived CDR1 and CDR2 are LGHNA and YNFKEQ. For the CDR3, the DNA is TGTGCCAGCAGCCAAGAGCCAAGCTGGAGGTCACCCCTCCACTTT. As protein: CASSQEPSWRSPLHF.

This clone was counted once. V is TRBV6-1 and J is TRBJ1-5; no firm D call. The germline gives CDR1 MNHNS, CDR2 SASEGT. The CDR3 runs to 14 residues. Trimming removed 1 base at V and 7 bases at J, with 11 bases between. CDR3 region: CASSEGMREQPQHF. In nucleotides, the CDR3 is TGTGCCAGCAGTGAAGGAATGAGGGAGCAGCCCCAGCATTTT.